This T cell receptor (beta chain) emerged from a study of blood T cell repertoires in COVID-19. Study as a whole: The United States, Italy and Spain were the sources of the acute and convalescent COVID-19 samples.

Trimming cost V 4 bases and J 4 bases; bases outside gene matches: 7. CDR1 LGHDT and CDR2 YNNKEL come from the germline V gene (reference sequence). The CDR3 length is 15 residues. Original processing notes: The assay estimated nucleated cells by amplifying reference gene primers. Sequencing was performed with immunoSEQ multiplex PCR; in TCRdb, only in-frame clones are kept and a portion is missing. Clonal size and the V and J genes are those of that table, whereas D and trimming came from the DNA. The sample has 50,000 to 85,000 clones, around 77% seen once; the top ten hold 9.7%. The V and J genes are TRBV3-1 (or the pseudogene TRBV3-2) and TRBJ1-3; 7 positions match TRBD1. Sequenced input: peripheral blood. The receptor was isolated from a human donor in a cohort sampled during active COVID-19. The CDR3 region is CASSPRQGGGNTIYF. CDR3 DNA sequence: TGTGCCAGCAGCCCAAGACAGGGTGGCGGAAACACCATATATTTT.